The clone carrying this T cell receptor (beta chain) was recorded a few times. As yet, its antigen is unknown. A junction boundary mismatches the germline segment, possibly from a read error. This CDR3 is built from 14 residues. Germline V lookup: CDR1 MDHEN, CDR2 SYDVKM. These data are taken from a study of T cells in Graves' hyperthyroidism and ophthalmopathy. Study-wide findings and caveats: Most thyroid-expanded clonotypes above 0.001 were also found in blood.

Authors of the study amplified TCR beta CDR3 regions from RNA transcripts. With the HTBI primer set, the TCR CDR3 went through a first round of RT-PCR. Each CDR3 protein is one row after TCRdb ran MiXCR on the multiplex PCR reads. The sample holds more than 450,000 distinct CDR3 sequences; about 14% are singletons and the top ten take roughly 14%. No progression to ophthalmopathy during 18 months of follow-up defined stable disease. Cells are PBMCs isolated from around 10 ml of fresh blood. The rearrangement links TRBV28 to TRBJ1-2; D possibly corresponds to TRBD1 (5 bases). This TCR was sampled from a woman in her thirties or forties with Graves' hyperthyroidism. The sequencing sample was made of blood. In DNA, the CDR3 is TGTGCCGGCAGGCTGACAGAGGGCTACTATGGCTACACCTTC. The encoded protein is CAGRLTEGYYGYTF.